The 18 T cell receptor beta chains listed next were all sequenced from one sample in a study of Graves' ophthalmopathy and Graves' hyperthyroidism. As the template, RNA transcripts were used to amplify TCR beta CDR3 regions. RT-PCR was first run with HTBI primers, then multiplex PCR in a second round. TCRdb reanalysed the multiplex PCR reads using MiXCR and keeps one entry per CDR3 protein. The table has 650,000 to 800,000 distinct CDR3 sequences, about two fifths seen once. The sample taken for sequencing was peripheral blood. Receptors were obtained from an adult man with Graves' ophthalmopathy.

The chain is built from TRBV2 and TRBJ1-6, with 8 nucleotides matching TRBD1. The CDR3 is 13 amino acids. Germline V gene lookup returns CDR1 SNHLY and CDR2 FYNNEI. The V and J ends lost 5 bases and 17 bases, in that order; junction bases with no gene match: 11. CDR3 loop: CASSWQSGTGIHF. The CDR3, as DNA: TGTGCCAGCAGTTGGCAGAGCGGGACAGGCATCCACTTT.

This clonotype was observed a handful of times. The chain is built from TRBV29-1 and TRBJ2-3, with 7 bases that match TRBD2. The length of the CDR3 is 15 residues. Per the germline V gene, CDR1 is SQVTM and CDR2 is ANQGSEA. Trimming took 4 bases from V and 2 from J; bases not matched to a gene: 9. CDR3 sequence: CSVASRGVTTDTQYF. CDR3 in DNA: TGCAGCGTTGCGTCCCGGGGGGTTACCACAGATACGCAGTATTTT.

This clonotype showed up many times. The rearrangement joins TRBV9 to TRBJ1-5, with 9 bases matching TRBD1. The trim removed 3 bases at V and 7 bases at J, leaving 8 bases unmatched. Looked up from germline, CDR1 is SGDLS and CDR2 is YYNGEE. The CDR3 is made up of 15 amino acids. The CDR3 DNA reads TGTGCCAGCAGCGGGGGACAGGGAGAGTGGCAGCCCCAGCATTTT. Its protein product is CASSGGQGEWQPQHF.

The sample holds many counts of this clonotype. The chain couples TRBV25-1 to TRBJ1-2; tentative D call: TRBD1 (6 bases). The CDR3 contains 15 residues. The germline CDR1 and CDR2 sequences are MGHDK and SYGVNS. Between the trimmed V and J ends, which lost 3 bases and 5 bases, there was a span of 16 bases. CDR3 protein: CASSDTGTLNYGYTF. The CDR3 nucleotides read TGTGCCAGCAGTGATACCGGGACACTGAATTATGGCTACACCTTC.

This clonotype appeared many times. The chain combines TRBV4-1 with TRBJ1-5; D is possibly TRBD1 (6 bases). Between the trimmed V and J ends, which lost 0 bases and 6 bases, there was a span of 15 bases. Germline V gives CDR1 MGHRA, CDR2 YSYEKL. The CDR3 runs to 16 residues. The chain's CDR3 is CASSQDRRGQVQPQHF. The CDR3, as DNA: TGCGCCAGCAGCCAAGATCGACGGGGACAAGTTCAGCCCCAGCATTTT.

As DNA, the CDR3 is TGCAGTGCCCTCCCGGGCCCTACCACGCTTCCCTCCTACGAGCAGTACTTC. Its translation is CSALPGPTTLPSYEQYF. The genes are TRBV20-1 and TRBJ2-7, with no clear D. The CDR3 is 17 amino acids. CDR1 and CDR2 from the germline V gene are DFQATT and SNEGSKA (reference sequence). Trimming stripped 6 bases from V and 0 bases from J, with 24 bases between.

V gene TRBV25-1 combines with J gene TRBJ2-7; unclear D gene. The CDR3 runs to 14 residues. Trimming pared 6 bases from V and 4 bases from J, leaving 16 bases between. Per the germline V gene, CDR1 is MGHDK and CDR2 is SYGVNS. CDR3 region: CASRPPGLEYEQYF. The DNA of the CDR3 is TGTGCCAGCAGGCCTCCGGGTTTGGAGTACGAGCAGTACTTC.

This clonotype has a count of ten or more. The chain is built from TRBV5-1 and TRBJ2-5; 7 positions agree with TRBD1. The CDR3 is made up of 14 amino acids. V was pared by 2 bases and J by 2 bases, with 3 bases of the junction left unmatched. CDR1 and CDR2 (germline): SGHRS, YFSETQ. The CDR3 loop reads CASSFTGAQETQYF. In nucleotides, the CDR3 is TGCGCCAGCAGCTTTACAGGGGCTCAAGAGACCCAGTACTTC.

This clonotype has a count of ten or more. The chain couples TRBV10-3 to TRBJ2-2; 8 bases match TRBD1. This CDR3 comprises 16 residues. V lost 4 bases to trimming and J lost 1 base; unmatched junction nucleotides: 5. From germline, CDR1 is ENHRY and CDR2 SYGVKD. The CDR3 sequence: CAISGQGALNTGELFF. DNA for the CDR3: TGTGCCATCAGTGGCCAGGGGGCCCTGAACACCGGGGAGCTGTTTTTT.

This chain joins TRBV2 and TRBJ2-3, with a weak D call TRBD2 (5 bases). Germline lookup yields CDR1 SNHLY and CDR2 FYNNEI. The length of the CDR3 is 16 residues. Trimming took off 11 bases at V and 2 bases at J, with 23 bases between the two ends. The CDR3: CACRSLGGHATDTQYF. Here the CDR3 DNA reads TGTGCCTGTCGGTCTCTCGGCGGGCATGCCACAGATACGCAGTATTTT.

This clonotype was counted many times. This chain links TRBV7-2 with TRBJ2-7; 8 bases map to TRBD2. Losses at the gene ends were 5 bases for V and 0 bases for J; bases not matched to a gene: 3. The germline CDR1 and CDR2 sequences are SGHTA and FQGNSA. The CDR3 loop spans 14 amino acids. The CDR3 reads CASSHSGASYEQYF. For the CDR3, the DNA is TGTGCCAGCAGCCATAGCGGGGCCTCCTACGAGCAGTACTTC. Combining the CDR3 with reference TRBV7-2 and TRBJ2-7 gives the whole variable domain GAGVSQSPSNKVTEKGKDVELRCDPISGHTALYWYRQSLGQGLEFLIYFQGNSAPDKSGLPSDRFSAERTGGSVSTLTIQRTQQEDSAVYLCASSHSGASYEQYFGPGTRLTVT.

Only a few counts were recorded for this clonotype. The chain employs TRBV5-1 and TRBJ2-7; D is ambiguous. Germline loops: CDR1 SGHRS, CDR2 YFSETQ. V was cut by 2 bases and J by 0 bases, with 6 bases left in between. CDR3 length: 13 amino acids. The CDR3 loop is CASSFPDSYEQYF. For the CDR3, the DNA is TGCGCCAGCAGCTTTCCGGACTCCTACGAGCAGTACTTC.

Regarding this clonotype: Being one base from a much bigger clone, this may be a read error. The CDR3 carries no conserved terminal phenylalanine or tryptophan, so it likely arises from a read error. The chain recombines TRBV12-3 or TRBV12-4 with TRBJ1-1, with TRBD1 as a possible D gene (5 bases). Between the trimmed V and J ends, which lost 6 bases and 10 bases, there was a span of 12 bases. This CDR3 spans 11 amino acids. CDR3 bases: TGTGCCAGCAGGTCCGGGACCAGAGCTTTCCTT. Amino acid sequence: CASRSGTRAFL.

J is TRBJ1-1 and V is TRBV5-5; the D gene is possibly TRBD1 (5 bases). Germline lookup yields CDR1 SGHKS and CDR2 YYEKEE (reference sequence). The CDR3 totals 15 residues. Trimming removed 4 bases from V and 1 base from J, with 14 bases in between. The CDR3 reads CASSGGWGGNTEAFF. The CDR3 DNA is TGTGCCAGCAGCGGCGGGTGGGGGGGGAACACTGAAGCTTTCTTT.

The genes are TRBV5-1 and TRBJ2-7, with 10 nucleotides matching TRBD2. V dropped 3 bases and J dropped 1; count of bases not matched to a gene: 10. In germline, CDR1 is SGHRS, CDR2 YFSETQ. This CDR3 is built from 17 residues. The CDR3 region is CASSWRTSSGGSYEQYF. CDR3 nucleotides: TGCGCCAGCAGCTGGCGCACTTCTAGCGGGGGATCCTACGAGCAGTACTTC.

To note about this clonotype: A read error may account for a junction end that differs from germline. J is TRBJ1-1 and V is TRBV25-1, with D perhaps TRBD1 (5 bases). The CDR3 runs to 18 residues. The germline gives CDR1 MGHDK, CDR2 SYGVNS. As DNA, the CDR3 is TGTGCCAGCAGTGAACCCGAAAAGGGACGAATCATGAACACTGAGGCTTTCTTT. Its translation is CASSEPEKGRIMNTEAFF. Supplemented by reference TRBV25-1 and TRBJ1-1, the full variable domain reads EADIYQTPRYLVIGTGKKITLECSQTMGHDKMYWYQQDPGMELHLIHYSYGVNSTEKGDLSSESTVSRIRTEHFPLTLESARPSHTSQYLCASSEPEKGRIMNTEAFFGQGTRLTVV.

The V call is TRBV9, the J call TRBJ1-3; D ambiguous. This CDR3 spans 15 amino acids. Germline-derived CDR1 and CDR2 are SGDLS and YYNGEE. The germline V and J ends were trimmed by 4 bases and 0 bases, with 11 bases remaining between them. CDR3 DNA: TGTGCCAGCAGCCAAGCCCAATACTCTGGAAACACCATATATTTT. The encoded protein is CASSQAQYSGNTIYF. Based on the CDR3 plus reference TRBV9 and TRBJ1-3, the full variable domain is DSGVTQTPKHLITATGQRVTLRCSPRSGDLSVYWYQQSLDQGLQFLIQYYNGEERAKGNILERFSAQQFPDLHSELNLSSLELGDSALYFCASSQAQYSGNTIYFGEGSWLTVV.

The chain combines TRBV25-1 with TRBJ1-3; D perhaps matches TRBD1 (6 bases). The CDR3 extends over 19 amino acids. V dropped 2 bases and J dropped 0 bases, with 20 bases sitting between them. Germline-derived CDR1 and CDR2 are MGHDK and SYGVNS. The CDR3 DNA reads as TGTGCCAGCAGTGAAGTCGTTAACTCCGGACAGATCTCTGGAAACACCATATATTTT. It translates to CASSEVVNSGQISGNTIYF.